The clone carrying this T cell receptor beta chain occurred a few times. The data were taken from a study of blood T cell repertoires in COVID-19. Study-wide background: Researchers got acute and convalescent COVID-19 samples from the United States, Italy and Spain. Sources were T cells, B-cell-depleted T cells, or PBMCs; the material itself was cDNA or gDNA.

Libraries were prepared by immunoSEQ multiplex PCR; TCRdb keeps only in-frame clonotypes and omits some of them. The data contain about 180,000 clones, 87% of them seen just once; the ten biggest clones take up roughly 1.5%. The sample comprised peripheral blood. This TCR derives from a woman aged 50 to 60 with acute or convalescent COVID-19.

CDR3 protein: CASSHGTGHNEKLFF. In DNA form, the CDR3 reads TGTGCCAGCAGCCATGGGACAGGCCATAATGAAAAACTGTTTTTT. The chain is built from TRBV3-1 (or the pseudogene TRBV3-2) and TRBJ1-4, with 8 nucleotides matching TRBD1. Germline CDR1 and CDR2: LGHDT and YNNKEL (reference sequence). The CDR3 is 15 amino acids. V was pared by 3 bases and J by 4 bases, with 4 bases of the junction left unmatched.